This T cell receptor beta chain is from a study of blood T cells in healthy people across ages. The authors ran a second PCR of roughly 6 to 12 cycles using a sample-barcoded 5' primer and a J-beta primer mix. Each cDNA molecule was tagged by a template-switch adaptor that had 12 random nucleotides. TCRdb ran MiXCR on the 5' RACE reads and lists one entry per CDR3 protein. The sample yields about 1,500,000 distinct CDR3 sequences, 28% seen once. At least ten counts were recorded for this clonotype. The target antigen is unknown. Germline V lookup: CDR1 DFQATT, CDR2 SNEGSKA (reference sequence). V was shortened by 6 bases and J by 3 bases, with 21 bases between the two germline ends. The CDR3 contains 16 residues. The study, taken as a whole, reports: Lack of knowledge of donor CMV status possibly confounded expanded clonotype changes. Aged donors had fewer naive CD4+ cells and lower diversity than long-lived donors. Older age coincided with a roughly linear decline in TCR beta diversity per million T cells.

The TCR sequence derives from a woman aged 25 to 39 in good health. This sequence joins TRBV20-1 and TRBJ2-4; D is possibly TRBD1 or TRBD2 (5 bases each). Sequencing used blood. This chain's CDR3 is CSAEGLGALGKNIQYF. The DNA for the CDR3 is TGCAGTGCCGAGGGGTTAGGGGCCCTCGGCAAAAACATTCAGTACTTC.